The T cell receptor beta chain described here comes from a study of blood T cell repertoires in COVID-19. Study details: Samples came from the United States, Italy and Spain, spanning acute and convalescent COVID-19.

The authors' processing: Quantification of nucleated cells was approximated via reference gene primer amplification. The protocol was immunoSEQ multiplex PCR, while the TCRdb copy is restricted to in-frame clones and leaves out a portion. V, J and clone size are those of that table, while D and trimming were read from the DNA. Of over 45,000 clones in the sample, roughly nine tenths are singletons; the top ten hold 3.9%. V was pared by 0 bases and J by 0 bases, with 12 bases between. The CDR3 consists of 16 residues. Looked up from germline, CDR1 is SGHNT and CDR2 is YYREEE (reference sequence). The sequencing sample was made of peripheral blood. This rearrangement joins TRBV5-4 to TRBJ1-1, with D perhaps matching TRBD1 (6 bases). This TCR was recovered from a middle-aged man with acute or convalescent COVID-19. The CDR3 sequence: CASSLGAGAVNTEAFF. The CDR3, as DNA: TGTGCCAGCAGCTTGGGGGCGGGGGCAGTGAACACTGAAGCTTTCTTT. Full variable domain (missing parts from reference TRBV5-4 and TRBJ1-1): ETGVTQSPTHLIKTRGQQVTLRCSSQSGHNTVSWYQQALGQGPQFIFQYYREEENGRGNFPPRFSGLQFPNYSSELNVNALELDDSALYLCASSLGAGAVNTEAFFGQGTRLTVV.